Shown below are 23 T cell receptor beta chains from a single sample sequenced in a study of Ad26.COV2.S vaccination and SARS-CoV-2 variants. Only in-frame clones appear in the TCRdb table, and some are missing; sequencing was by immunoSEQ multiplex PCR. The sample includes under 400,000 clones, around nine tenths of them seen just once. The treatment here: about 20 received Ad26.COV2.S at low or high dose, single or two shots; 5 received placebo; per-sample allocation not given. All samples were drawn on day 63, counting from the first vaccine or placebo injection. The starting material was peripheral blood, obtained in a trial of Ad26.COV2.S vaccine versus placebo. The receptor set was obtained from a person aged 18 to 59 who received the Ad26.COV2.S COVID-19 vaccine or a placebo.

This chain links TRBV7-9 with TRBJ2-7; unclear D gene. Germline-derived CDR1 and CDR2 are SEHNR and FQNEAQ (reference sequence). The V gene lost 1 base and the J gene lost 0 bases, with 10 bases spanning the gap. The length of the CDR3 is 15 residues. CDR3 residues: CASSLVGQHSYEQYF. CDR3 DNA sequence: TGTGCCAGCAGCTTAGTAGGTCAGCACTCCTACGAGCAGTACTTC.

This rearrangement joins TRBV7-9 to TRBJ1-6; D gene ambiguous. CDR1 is SEHNR and CDR2 is FQNEAQ in the germline V gene (reference sequence). The CDR3 consists of 14 residues. V was clipped by 4 bases and J by 8 bases, with 12 bases between them. The DNA for the CDR3 is TGTGCCAGCAGCTCATCGGCCACATATTCACCCCTCCACTTT. This encodes CASSSSATYSPLHF.

This rearrangement joins TRBV5-1 to TRBJ1-5; maybe TRBD1 (6 bases). Trimming took off 4 bases at V and 0 bases at J, with 14 bases between the two ends. The CDR3 covers 16 residues. Germline CDR1 reads SGHRS; CDR2 reads YFSETQ. The CDR3 here is CASSKTGINSNQPQHF. The CDR3 coding sequence is TGCGCCAGCAGCAAAACAGGGATTAATAGCAATCAGCCCCAGCATTTT.

This rearrangement joins TRBV6-2 or TRBV6-3 to TRBJ2-5; D is unclear. The CDR3 extends over 14 amino acids. Trimming stripped 2 bases from V and 0 bases from J, with 7 bases between. CDR1 and CDR2 from the germline V gene are MNHEY and SVGEGT. The CDR3 reads CASSYDMYQETQYF. In DNA, the CDR3 is TGTGCCAGCAGTTACGACATGTACCAAGAGACCCAGTACTTC.

Here the CDR3 reads CASSPKERSSYNEQFF. The CDR3 nucleotides are TGTGCCAGCAGCCCTAAGGAGAGGAGTTCCTACAATGAGCAGTTCTTC. The chain employs TRBV7-9 and TRBJ2-1; D remains unclear. The V end was cut by 5 bases, the J end by 1 base, with 15 bases between. Germline assignment: CDR1 SEHNR and CDR2 FQNEAQ (reference sequence). This CDR3 is built from 16 residues.

The chain combines TRBV30 with TRBJ2-1; no reliable D call. Germline V gene lookup returns CDR1 GTSNPN and CDR2 SVGIG (reference sequence). The CDR3 has 16 amino acids. V shed 0 bases and J shed 7 bases, with 19 bases lying between them. The CDR3: CAWSVTFGNLQNEQFF. The CDR3 nucleotides are TGTGCCTGGAGTGTAACATTCGGTAACTTACAAAATGAGCAGTTCTTC.

The chain recombines TRBV10-3 with TRBJ1-5, with unresolved D. This CDR3 comprises 13 residues. The V gene's germline CDR1 is ENHRY and CDR2 SYGVKD. V lost 4 bases and J lost 1, with 5 bases in between. In DNA form, the CDR3 reads TGTGCCATCAGTGTGGGAAGCAATCAGCCCCAGCATTTT. Residues: CAISVGSNQPQHF.

The chain is built from TRBV5-1 and TRBJ2-7; a weak D match, TRBD1 (5 bases). Germline CDR1 is SGHRS and CDR2 is YFSETQ. V was pared by 4 bases and J by 2 bases, with 10 bases between. The length of the CDR3 is 13 residues. The CDR3 loop reads CASSQSTAYEQYF. Here the CDR3 DNA reads TGCGCCAGCAGCCAATCGACAGCCTACGAGCAGTACTTC.

This clone has only one observation. The chain couples TRBV5-1 to TRBJ1-4; perhaps TRBD1 as D (5 bases). The V gene lost 1 base and the J gene lost 5 bases, with 12 bases spanning the gap. Germline CDR1 reads SGHRS; CDR2 reads YFSETQ. The CDR3 is 15 residues long. CDR3 sequence: CASSLSQGLNEKLFF. The CDR3 nucleotides are TGCGCCAGCAGCTTGTCGCAGGGCTTAAATGAAAAACTGTTTTTT.

The chain uses TRBV4-3 and TRBJ1-1; D call uncertain. Trimming removed 0 bases from V and 2 bases from J, with 13 bases in between. The CDR3 loop spans 16 amino acids. Looked up from germline, CDR1 is LGHNA and CDR2 is YSLEER. The CDR3 loop is CASSQDHSGLNTEAFF. In DNA form, the CDR3 reads TGCGCCAGCAGCCAAGACCATTCCGGACTTAACACTGAAGCTTTCTTT.

This sequence joins TRBV6-5 and TRBJ1-5; D might be TRBD1 (5 bases). The V gene lost 6 bases and the J gene lost 3 bases, with 12 bases spanning the gap. Per the germline V gene, CDR1 is MNHEY and CDR2 is SVGAGI. CDR3 size: 14 residues. CDR3 amino acids: CASRYQGPNQPQHF. The CDR3 DNA reads TGTGCCAGCAGGTATCAGGGCCCCAATCAGCCCCAGCATTTT.

The chain recombines TRBV2 with TRBJ1-2; TRBD1 aligns across 10 bases. Per germline, CDR1 SNHLY and CDR2 FYNNEI. V shed 0 bases and J 3 bases; nucleotides not matched to a gene: 16. The length of the CDR3 is 20 residues. The CDR3 bases are TGTGCCAGCAGTGAAGCGCAGGAGTGGACAGGGGGAACTATGGACTATGGCTACACCTTC. This gives the protein CASSEAQEWTGGTMDYGYTF.

The chain carries TRBV6-4 and TRBJ2-1; D gene unclear. The V and J ends lost 6 bases and 5 bases respectively, with 14 bases between them. Germline lookup yields CDR1 MRHNA and CDR2 SNTAGT. This CDR3 comprises 14 residues. DNA for the CDR3: TGTGCCAGCAGACTTTCGACCCAAAACAATGAGCAGTTCTTC. Its translation is CASRLSTQNNEQFF.

The V call is TRBV30, the J call TRBJ2-7, with D unresolved. The CDR3 loop spans 11 amino acids. Germline CDR1 is GTSNPN and CDR2 is SVGIG (reference sequence). Trimming cost V 2 bases and J 6 bases, with 8 bases left between them. CDR3 in amino acids: CAWSLFREQYF. The CDR3, as DNA: TGTGCCTGGAGTTTGTTCCGCGAGCAGTACTTC. The full variable domain, with the rest looked up from reference TRBV30 and TRBJ2-7, is SQTIHQWPATLVQPVGSPLSLECTVEGTSNPNLYWYRQAAGRGLQLLFYSVGIGQISSEVPQNLSASRPQDRQFILSSKKLLLSDSGFYLCAWSLFREQYFGPGTRLTVT.

The chain links TRBV6-5 to TRBJ2-5; 8 nucleotides agree with TRBD2. Germline V gene lookup returns CDR1 MNHEY and CDR2 SVGAGI. Trimming at V came to 7 bases and at J to 5 bases, leaving 6 bases not matched to a gene. The CDR3 is 13 residues long. As DNA, the CDR3 is TGTGCCAGCACCGCTAGCGGGTTTGAGACCCAGTACTTC. This translates into CASTASGFETQYF.

The chain joins TRBV5-6 to TRBJ2-3; 11 nucleotides align to TRBD2. V was clipped by 3 bases and J by 4 bases; unmatched bases: 7. The CDR3 contains 16 residues. The germline CDR1 and CDR2 sequences are SGHDT and YYEEEE. The CDR3 is CASSSTSGGFSDTQYF. The CDR3 DNA sequence: TGTGCCAGCAGCTCTACTAGCGGGGGCTTTTCAGATACGCAGTATTTT.

This chain links TRBV30 with TRBJ1-2, with 12 bases fitting TRBD1. Losses at the gene ends were 0 bases for V and 7 bases for J; bases not matched to a gene: 6. Germline CDR1 and CDR2: GTSNPN and SVGIG (reference sequence). The CDR3 runs to 15 residues. The CDR3 is CAWSVGTGGYSGYTF. For the CDR3, the DNA is TGTGCCTGGAGTGTTGGGACAGGGGGCTACTCTGGCTACACCTTC.

J is TRBJ1-5 and V is TRBV5-1; possibly TRBD1 for D (6 bases). The CDR3 runs to 16 residues. Deletions cut 0 bases from V and 1 base from J, with 11 bases between. Germline CDR1 and CDR2: SGHRS and YFSETQ. The CDR3 loop reads CASSLEGGKSNQPQHF. The CDR3 DNA sequence: TGCGCCAGCAGCTTGGAGGGGGGCAAAAGCAATCAGCCCCAGCATTTT. The full variable domain, in which reference TRBV5-1 and TRBJ1-5 provide the parts outside the CDR3, is KAGVTQTPRYLIKTRGQQVTLSCSPISGHRSVSWYQQTPGQGLQFLFEYFSETQRNKGNFPGRFSGRQFSNSRSEMNVSTLELGDSALYLCASSLEGGKSNQPQHFGDGTRLSIL.

The chain is built from TRBV5-4 and TRBJ2-1; 9 bases match TRBD2. Germline values: CDR1 SGHNT, CDR2 YYREEE (reference sequence). With V trimmed by 4 bases and J by 7 bases, 12 bases remained unmatched. This CDR3 is built from 16 residues. The CDR3 DNA is TGTGCCAGCAGCCCTTTAGGGCGGGGGGGTTTTAATGAGCAGTTCTTC. The encoded protein is CASSPLGRGGFNEQFF.

V gene TRBV2 combines with J gene TRBJ1-4, with 8 bases aligning to TRBD1. This CDR3 region has 14 residues. Trimming removed 5 bases from V and 4 bases from J; junction bases left unmatched: 3. Germline CDR1 SNHLY, CDR2 FYNNEI. This CDR3 is CASSSTGVNEKLFF. The DNA for the CDR3 is TGTGCCAGCAGTTCGACAGGGGTTAATGAAAAACTGTTTTTT. Full variable domain (remainder filled in from reference TRBV2 and TRBJ1-4): EPEVTQTPSHQVTQMGQEVILRCVPISNHLYFYWYRQILGQKVEFLVSFYNNEISEKSEIFDDQFSVERPDGSNFTLKIRSTKLEDSAMYFCASSSTGVNEKLFFGSGTQLSVL.

V is TRBV18 and J is TRBJ1-2, with TRBD1 matching over 8 bases. The CDR3 has 15 amino acids. The germline CDR1 and CDR2 sequences are KGHSH and LQKENI. V lost 2 bases, J lost 8 bases, and 10 bases stayed unmatched. The CDR3 nucleotides read TGTGCCAGCTCACCAAACTCCGGGACAGGAGACGGCTACACCTTC. It encodes CASSPNSGTGDGYTF.

The genes are TRBV21-1 and TRBJ2-1; the table calls TRBD1, which could not be checked here. TRBV21-1 is labeled a pseudogene. This CDR3 comprises 17 residues. CDR3 protein: CASSKGVTGGMDNEQFF. The CDR3 coding sequence is TGTGCCAGCAGCAAAGGTGTCACAGGGGGCATGGACAATGAGCAGTTCTTC.

The chain uses TRBV5-5 and TRBJ1-2; no definite D call. The germline V and J ends were trimmed by 0 bases and 1 base, with 4 bases remaining between them. This CDR3 spans 13 amino acids. CDR1 is SGHKS, CDR2 YYEKEE, per germline (reference sequence). This chain's CDR3 is CASSLGSNYGYTF. In nucleotides, the CDR3 is TGTGCCAGCAGCTTGGGCAGTAACTATGGCTACACCTTC.